This record looks at one TCR beta chain sequence and its context. Its target is not known. The record originates from a study of chemoradiotherapy in HPV16-positive cancers. For the study at large: Candidate HPV-specific clones and shared TCR motifs came from two HPV16-positive patients. Study-level results: Candidate HPV-specific clones and E7-related TCR motifs grew in tumor during treatment.

Trimming removed 3 bases from V and 7 bases from J; junction bases left unmatched: 3. This CDR3 spans 13 amino acids. Germline V gene lookup returns CDR1 SGHAT and CDR2 FQDESV (reference sequence). Method: immunoSEQ multiplex PCR; TCRdb's copy keeps in-frame clones and lacks some. Seen here are around 13,000 clones, roughly 88% observed once, and the top ten hold approximately 5.7%. The sample consisted of blood, taken from a patient who underwent chemoradiotherapy. The receptor comes from a human donor with HPV-associated anogenital cancer. V and J are TRBV11-1 and TRBJ2-1; 7 positions match TRBD1. Written as DNA, the CDR3 is TGTGCCAGCAGCTTCCACAGGGGAAATGAGCAGTTCTTC. Amino acids: CASSFHRGNEQFF.